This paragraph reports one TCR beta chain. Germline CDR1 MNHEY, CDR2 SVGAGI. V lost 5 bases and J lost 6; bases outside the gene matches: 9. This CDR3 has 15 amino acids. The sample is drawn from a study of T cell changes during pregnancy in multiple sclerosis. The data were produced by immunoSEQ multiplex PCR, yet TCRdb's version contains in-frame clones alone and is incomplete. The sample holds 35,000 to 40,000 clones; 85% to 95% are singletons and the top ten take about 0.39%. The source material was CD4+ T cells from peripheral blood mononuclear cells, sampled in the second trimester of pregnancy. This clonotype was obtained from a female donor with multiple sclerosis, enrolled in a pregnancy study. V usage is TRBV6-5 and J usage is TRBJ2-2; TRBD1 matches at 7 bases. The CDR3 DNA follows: TGTGCCAGCAGTGCTACAGGGGCGTTTGCCGGGGAGCTGTTTTTT. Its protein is CASSATGAFAGELFF.